This is a list of T cell receptor beta chains from one sample in a study of T cells in Graves' hyperthyroidism and ophthalmopathy. Using its own MiXCR run on the multiplex PCR reads, TCRdb lists one record per CDR3 protein. The table shows over 350,000 distinct CDR3 sequences, with roughly 18% occurring only once. The source material was blood. These receptors came from a man between 18 and 35 years old with Graves' ophthalmopathy. The CDR3 runs from the conserved cysteine through the conserved F or W. D genes are given only for firm matches. Part of the rows lack a size; the others show once, few, many or a class for expanded clones.

length	size	V	D	J	CDR3	DNA
15	many	TRBV2	TRBD1	TRBJ1-2	CASSADRGRDYGYTF	TGTGCCAGCAGTGCAGACAGGGGGCGGGACTATGGCTACACCTTC
15	NA	TRBV6-9	NA	TRBJ2-2	CASSFEGGTAGELFF	TGTGCCAGCAGTTTCGAGGGGGGTACCGCCGGGGAGCTGTTTTTT
14	NA	TRBV5-1	NA	TRBJ2-1	CASRGESWGNEQFF	TGCGCCAGCAGGGGGGAGAGTTGGGGCAATGAGCAGTTCTTC
15	NA	TRBV15	NA	TRBJ2-1	CAASPMGGLYNEQFF	TGTGCCGCCAGCCCCATGGGGGGGCTTTACAATGAGCAGTTCTTC
15	few	TRBV5-1	TRBD2	TRBJ2-1	CASSPSAGEWDEQFF	TGCGCCAGCAGCCCGTCAGCGGGGGAATGGGATGAGCAGTTCTTC
15	many	TRBV6-1	NA	TRBJ2-3	CASSERDKAPDTQYF	TGTGCCAGCAGTGAACGGGACAAAGCACCAGATACGCAGTATTTT
15	few	TRBV12-3/TRBV12-4	TRBD1	TRBJ1-4	CASRDGQGANEKLFF	TGTGCCAGTCGGGATGGCCAGGGGGCAAATGAAAAACTGTTTTTT
14	many	TRBV20-1	TRBD2	TRBJ2-7	CSARLAGGSYEQYF	TGCAGTGCTCGGCTAGCGGGGGGATCCTACGAGCAGTACTTC
14	many	TRBV11-3	TRBD1	TRBJ2-7	CASSQTGGPYEQYF	TGTGCCAGCAGCCAGACAGGGGGACCCTACGAGCAGTACTTC
13	many	TRBV13	NA	TRBJ2-3	CASSARPPLAQYF	TGTGCCAGCAGCGCCCGACCGCCTTTGGCGCAGTATTTT
13	many	TRBV7-6	TRBD1	TRBJ2-1	CASSTGQGGEQFF	TGTGCCAGCAGCACCGGACAGGGCGGTGAGCAGTTCTTC
13	few	TRBV6-1	TRBD1	TRBJ1-2	CASSTGEMRGYTF	TGTGCCAGCAGCACAGGGGAGATGCGTGGCTACACCTTC
14	NA	TRBV3-1	NA	TRBJ2-3	CASSPPGAPDTQYF	TGTGCCAGCAGCCCGCCCGGGGCCCCAGATACGCAGTATTTT
13	NA	TRBV24-1	TRBD1	TRBJ1-2	CATPRQGNYGYTF	TGTGCCACCCCTAGACAGGGAAACTATGGCTACACCTTC
14	NA	TRBV18	NA	TRBJ1-1	CASSPDGLNTEAFF	TGTGCCAGCTCACCGGACGGCTTGAACACTGAAGCTTTCTTT
16	NA	TRBV28	NA	TRBJ1-6	CASTKARGLVNSPLHF	TGTGCCAGCACCAAGGCGCGGGGCCTCGTTAATTCACCCCTCCACTTT
17	few	TRBV10-3	TRBD2	TRBJ2-3	CAISESTSGGFSDTQYF	TGTGCCATCAGTGAGTCGACTAGCGGGGGGTTTTCAGATACGCAGTATTTT